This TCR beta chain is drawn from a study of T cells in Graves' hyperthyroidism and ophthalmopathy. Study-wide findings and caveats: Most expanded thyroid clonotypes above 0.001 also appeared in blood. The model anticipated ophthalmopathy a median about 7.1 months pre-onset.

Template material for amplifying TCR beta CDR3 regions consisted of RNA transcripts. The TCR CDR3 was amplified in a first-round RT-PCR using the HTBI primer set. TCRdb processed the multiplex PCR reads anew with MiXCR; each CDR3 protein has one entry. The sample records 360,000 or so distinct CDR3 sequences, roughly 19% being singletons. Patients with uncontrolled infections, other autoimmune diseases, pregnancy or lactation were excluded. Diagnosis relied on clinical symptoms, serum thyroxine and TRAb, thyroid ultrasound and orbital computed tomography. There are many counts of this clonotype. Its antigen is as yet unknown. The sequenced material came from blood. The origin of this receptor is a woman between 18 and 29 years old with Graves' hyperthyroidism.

The CDR3 DNA reads as TGTGCCAGCAGTTTATGGTTTGGCACTAGCGGTGAGACCCAGTACTTC. It specifies CASSLWFGTSGETQYF. The V and J genes are TRBV28 and TRBJ2-5, with 8 bases fitting TRBD2. CDR1 and CDR2 (germline): MDHEN, SYDVKM. The ends lost 0 bases at V and 5 bases at J; junction bases unmatched: 8. The CDR3 runs 16 residues.